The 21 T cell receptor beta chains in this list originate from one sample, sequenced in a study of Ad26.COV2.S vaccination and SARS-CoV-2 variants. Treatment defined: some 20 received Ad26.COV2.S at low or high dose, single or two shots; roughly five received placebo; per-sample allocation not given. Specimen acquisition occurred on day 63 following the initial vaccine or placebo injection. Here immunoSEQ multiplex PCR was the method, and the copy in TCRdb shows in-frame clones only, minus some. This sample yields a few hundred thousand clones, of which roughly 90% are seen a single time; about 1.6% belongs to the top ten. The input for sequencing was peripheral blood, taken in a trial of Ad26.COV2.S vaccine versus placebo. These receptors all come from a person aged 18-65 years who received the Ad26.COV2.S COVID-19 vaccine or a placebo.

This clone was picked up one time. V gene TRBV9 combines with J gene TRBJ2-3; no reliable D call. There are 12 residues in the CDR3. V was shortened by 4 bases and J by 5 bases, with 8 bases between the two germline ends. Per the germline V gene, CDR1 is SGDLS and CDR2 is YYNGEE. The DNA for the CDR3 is TGTGCCAGCAGCCCAGTGGGAGATACGCAGTATTTT. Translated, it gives CASSPVGDTQYF. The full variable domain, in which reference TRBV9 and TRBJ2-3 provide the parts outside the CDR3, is DSGVTQTPKHLITATGQRVTLRCSPRSGDLSVYWYQQSLDQGLQFLIQYYNGEERAKGNILERFSAQQFPDLHSELNLSSLELGDSALYFCASSPVGDTQYFGPGTRLTVL.

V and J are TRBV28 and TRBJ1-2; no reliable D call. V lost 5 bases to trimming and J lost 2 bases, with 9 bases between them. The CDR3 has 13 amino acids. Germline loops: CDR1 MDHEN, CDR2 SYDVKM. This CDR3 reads CASSPTLNYGYTF. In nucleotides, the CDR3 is TGTGCCAGCAGTCCTACACTGAACTATGGCTACACCTTC.

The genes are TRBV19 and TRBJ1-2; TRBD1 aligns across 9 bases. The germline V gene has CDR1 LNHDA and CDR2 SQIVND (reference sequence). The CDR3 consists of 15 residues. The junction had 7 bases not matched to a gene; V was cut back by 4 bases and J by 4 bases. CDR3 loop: CASSTGQGRIYGYTF. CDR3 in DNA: TGTGCCAGTAGTACGGGACAGGGCCGCATCTATGGCTACACCTTC.

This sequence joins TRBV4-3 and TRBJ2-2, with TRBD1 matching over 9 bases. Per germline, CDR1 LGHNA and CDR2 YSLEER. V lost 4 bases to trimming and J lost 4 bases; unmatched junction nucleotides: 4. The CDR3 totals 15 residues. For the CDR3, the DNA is TGCGCCAGCAGCCGAGACAGGGGGAGCACCGGGGAGCTGTTTTTT. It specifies CASSRDRGSTGELFF.

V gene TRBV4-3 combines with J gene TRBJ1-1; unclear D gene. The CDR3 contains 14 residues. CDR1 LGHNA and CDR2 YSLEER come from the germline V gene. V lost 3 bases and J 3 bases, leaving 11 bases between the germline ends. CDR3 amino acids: CASSHGRRDTEAFF. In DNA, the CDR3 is TGCGCCAGCAGCCACGGCCGTAGGGACACTGAAGCTTTCTTT.

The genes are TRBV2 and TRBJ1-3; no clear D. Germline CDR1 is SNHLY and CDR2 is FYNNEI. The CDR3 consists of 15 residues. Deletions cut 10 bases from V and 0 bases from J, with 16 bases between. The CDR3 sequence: CAIKAGMSSGNTIYF. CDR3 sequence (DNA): TGTGCCATCAAAGCCGGGATGAGCTCTGGAAACACCATATATTTT.

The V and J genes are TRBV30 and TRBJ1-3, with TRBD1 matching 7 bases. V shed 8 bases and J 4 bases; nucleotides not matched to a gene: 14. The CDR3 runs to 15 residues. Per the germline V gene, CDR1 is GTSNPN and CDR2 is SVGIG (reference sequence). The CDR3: CATPEQGGIGNTIYF. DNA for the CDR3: TGTGCCACCCCGGAGCAGGGGGGGATCGGAAACACCATATATTTT.

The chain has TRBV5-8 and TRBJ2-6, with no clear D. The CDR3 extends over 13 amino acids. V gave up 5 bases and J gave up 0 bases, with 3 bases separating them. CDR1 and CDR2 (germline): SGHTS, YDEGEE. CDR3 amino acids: CASSYSGANVLTF. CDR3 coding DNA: TGTGCCAGCAGTTACTCTGGGGCCAACGTCCTGACTTTC.

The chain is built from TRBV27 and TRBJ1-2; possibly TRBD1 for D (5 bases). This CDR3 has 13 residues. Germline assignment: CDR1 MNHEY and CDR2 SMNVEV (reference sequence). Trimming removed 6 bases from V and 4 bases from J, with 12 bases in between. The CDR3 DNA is TGTGCCAGCAGGCGGGGGTCAGTCTATGGCTACACCTTC. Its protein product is CASRRGSVYGYTF.

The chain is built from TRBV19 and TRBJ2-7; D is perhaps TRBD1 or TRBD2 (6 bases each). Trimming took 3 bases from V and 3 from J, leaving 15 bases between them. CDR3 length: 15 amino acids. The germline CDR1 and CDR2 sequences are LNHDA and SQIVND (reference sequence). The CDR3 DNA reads TGTGCCAGTAGTATGGTCGGGGGCGAACACTACGAGCAGTACTTC. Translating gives CASSMVGGEHYEQYF.

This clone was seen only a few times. The DNA for the CDR3 is TGTGCCAGCAGCTTAATTCCCCAGCGGGGCTACACCTTC. Encoded protein: CASSLIPQRGYTF. V and J are TRBV7-8 and TRBJ1-2, with D hard to call. Germline V gene data show CDR1 as SGHVS and CDR2 as FQNEAQ. The V end was cut by 2 bases, the J end by 8 bases, with 12 bases between. CDR3 length: 13 residues.

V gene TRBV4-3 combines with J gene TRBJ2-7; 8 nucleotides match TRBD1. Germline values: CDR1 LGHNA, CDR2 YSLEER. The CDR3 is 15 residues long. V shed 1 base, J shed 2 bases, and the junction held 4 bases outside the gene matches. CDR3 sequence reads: CASSQAQGATYEQYF. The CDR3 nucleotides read TGCGCCAGCAGCCAAGCCCAGGGGGCGACCTACGAGCAGTACTTC.

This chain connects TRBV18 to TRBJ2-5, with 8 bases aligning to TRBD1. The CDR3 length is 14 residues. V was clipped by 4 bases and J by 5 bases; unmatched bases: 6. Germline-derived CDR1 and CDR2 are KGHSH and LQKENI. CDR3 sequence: CASSHRQGMETQYF. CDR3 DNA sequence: TGTGCCAGCTCACACCGACAGGGGATGGAGACCCAGTACTTC.

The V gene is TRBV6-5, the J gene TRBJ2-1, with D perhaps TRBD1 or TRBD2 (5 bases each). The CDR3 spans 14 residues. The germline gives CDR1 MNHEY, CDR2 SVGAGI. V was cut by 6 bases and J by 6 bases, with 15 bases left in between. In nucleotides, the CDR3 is TGTGCCAGCAGGTCCGGGTTCGGGGCCAATGAGCAGTTCTTC. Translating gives CASRSGFGANEQFF.

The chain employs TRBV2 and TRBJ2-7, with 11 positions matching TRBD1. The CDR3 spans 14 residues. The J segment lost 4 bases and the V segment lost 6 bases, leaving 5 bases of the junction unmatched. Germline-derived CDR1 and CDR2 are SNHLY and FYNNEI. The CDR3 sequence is CASRDGQGAYEQYF. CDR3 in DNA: TGTGCCAGCAGGGACGGACAGGGGGCTTACGAGCAGTACTTC.

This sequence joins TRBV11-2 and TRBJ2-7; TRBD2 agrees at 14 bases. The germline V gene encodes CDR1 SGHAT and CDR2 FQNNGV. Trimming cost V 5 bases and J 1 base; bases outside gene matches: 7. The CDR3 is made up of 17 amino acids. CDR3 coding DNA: TGTGCCAGCAGCGCGGGACTAGCGGGGGACAAGTCCTACGAGCAGTACTTC. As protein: CASSAGLAGDKSYEQYF.

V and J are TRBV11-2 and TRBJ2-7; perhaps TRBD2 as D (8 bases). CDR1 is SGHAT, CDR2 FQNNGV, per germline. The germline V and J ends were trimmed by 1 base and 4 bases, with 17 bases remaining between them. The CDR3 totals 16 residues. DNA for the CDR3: TGTGCCAGCAGCTTAGGAGGGGGCGGGGGGAGGTACGAGCAGTACTTC. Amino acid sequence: CASSLGGGGGRYEQYF. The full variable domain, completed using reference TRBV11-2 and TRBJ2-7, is EAGVAQSPRYKIIEKRQSVAFWCNPISGHATLYWYQQILGQGPKLLIQFQNNGVVDDSQLPKDRFSAERLKGVDSTLKIQPAKLEDSAVYLCASSLGGGGGRYEQYFGPGTRLTVT.

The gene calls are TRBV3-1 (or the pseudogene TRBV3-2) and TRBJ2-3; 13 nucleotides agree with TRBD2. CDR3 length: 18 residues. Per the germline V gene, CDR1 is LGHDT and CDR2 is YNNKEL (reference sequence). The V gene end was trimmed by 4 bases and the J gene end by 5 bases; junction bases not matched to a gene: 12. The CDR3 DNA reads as TGTGCCAGCAGCCCCCGAGGGACTAGCGGGGAGTACAGAGATACGCAGTATTTT. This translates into CASSPRGTSGEYRDTQYF.

The CDR3 nucleotides read TGTGCCATCAGCCAACTAGCGGGGGTTTCCACCGGGGAGCTGTTTTTT. Translating it yields CAISQLAGVSTGELFF. This chain joins TRBV10-3 and TRBJ2-2; 11 positions agree with TRBD2. The CDR3 is 16 amino acids. With 6 bases clipped from V and 4 bases from J, the junction kept 7 bases outside the gene matches. Germline V lookup: CDR1 ENHRY, CDR2 SYGVKD.

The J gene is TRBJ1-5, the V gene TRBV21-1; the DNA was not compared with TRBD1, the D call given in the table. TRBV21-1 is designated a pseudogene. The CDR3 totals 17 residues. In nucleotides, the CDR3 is TGTGCCAGCTCCGATTTTACAGGGAGAAGTGGCAATCAGCCCCAGCATTTT. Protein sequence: CASSDFTGRSGNQPQHF.

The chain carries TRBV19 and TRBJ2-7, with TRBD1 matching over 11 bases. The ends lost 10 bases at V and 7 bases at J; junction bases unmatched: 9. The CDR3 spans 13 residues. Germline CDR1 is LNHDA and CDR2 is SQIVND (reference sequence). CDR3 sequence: CATGQGAFGEQYF. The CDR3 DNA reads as TGTGCCACCGGACAGGGGGCGTTTGGGGAGCAGTACTTC.